Below, 28 T cell receptor beta chains from the same sample are listed, as sequenced in a study of T-cell memory formation after mild COVID-19. Each CDR3 protein is one row after TCRdb ran MiXCR on the 5' RACE reads. The table shows about 350,000 distinct CDR3 sequences, with about 20% occurring only once. Sequenced: PBMCs or a T cell subset sorted from them (not recorded which). The receptor set was obtained from a man between 18 and 29 years old who had mild COVID-19 (a few samples of this study predate the infection). Cell type and time point are not known.

This clonotype has only a few counts. The gene calls are TRBV5-1 and TRBJ2-1; D possibly corresponds to TRBD1 (6 bases). CDR1 SGHRS and CDR2 YFSETQ come from the germline V gene. The length of the CDR3 is 14 residues. Trimming removed 4 bases from V and 9 bases from J, with 17 bases in between. The chain's CDR3 is CASSGGPVPGEQFF. The DNA for the CDR3 is TGCGCCAGCAGCGGGGGCCCGGTCCCCGGTGAGCAGTTCTTC.

Points on this clonotype: The junction departs from germline at one end; a sequencing error may be responsible. The chain couples TRBV4-3 to TRBJ2-2; 7 nucleotides agree with TRBD1. The CDR3 extends over 19 amino acids. CDR1 is LGHNA and CDR2 is YSLEER in the germline V gene. For the CDR3, the DNA is TGCGCCAGCAGCCAAGACGAGGCACAGTTCAGGGGGAACGCCGGGGAGCTGTTTTTT. Protein sequence: CASSQDEAQFRGNAGELFF.

The CDR3 loop reads CASSLGLQPTF. For the CDR3, the DNA is TGTGCCAGCAGCCTAGGCCTTCAGCCCACCTTC. The J gene is TRBJ1-2, the V gene TRBV5-6; D is unclear. This CDR3 spans 11 amino acids. Germline V gene sequence: CDR1 SGHDT, CDR2 YYEEEE. With 4 bases removed from V and 13 bases from J, the gap between germline ends came to 14 bases.

The chain couples TRBV5-1 to TRBJ1-4, with TRBD1 as a possible D gene (5 bases). Trimming removed 1 base from V and 5 bases from J, with 9 bases in between. The germline CDR1 and CDR2 sequences are SGHRS and YFSETQ. The length of the CDR3 is 14 residues. The CDR3 DNA reads TGCGCCAGCAGCTTGCTCGGGGGAAATGAAAAACTGTTTTTT. Translated, it gives CASSLLGGNEKLFF.

This clonotype was recorded a few times. The J gene is TRBJ2-5, the V gene TRBV20-1, with TRBD2 as a possible D gene (6 bases). Trimming took off 3 bases at V and 3 bases at J, with 11 bases between the two ends. The CDR3 length is 13 residues. CDR1 and CDR2 from the germline V gene are DFQATT and SNEGSKA (reference sequence). CDR3 sequence (DNA): TGCAGTGCTAGGGGGGGACGGGAAGAGACCCAGTACTTC. Translating it yields CSARGGREETQYF.

This clonotype has a count of ten or more. The gene calls are TRBV9 and TRBJ1-1; D gene ambiguous. This CDR3 is built from 12 residues. Germline values: CDR1 SGDLS, CDR2 YYNGEE. V lost 7 bases to trimming and J lost 3 bases, with 10 bases between them. Written as DNA, the CDR3 is TGTGCCAGCGGTTATAAGGACACTGAAGCTTTCTTT. Translated, it gives CASGYKDTEAFF.

The rearrangement uses TRBV20-1 and TRBJ2-3; D assignment may be TRBD1 or TRBD2 (6 bases each). With 5 bases removed from V and 2 bases from J, the gap between germline ends came to 17 bases. The CDR3 is 15 amino acids. Germline-derived CDR1 and CDR2 are DFQATT and SNEGSKA (reference sequence). For the CDR3, the DNA is TGCAGTGCTCCCTACGAGGGGGGATTCACAGATACGCAGTATTTT. Translation gives CSAPYEGGFTDTQYF.

The CDR3 here is CASRTGEGEAFF. The CDR3 nucleotides are TGCGCCAGCAGGACAGGGGAGGGTGAAGCTTTCTTT. The chain has TRBV5-1 and TRBJ1-1; 8 bases align to TRBD1. Germline V gives CDR1 SGHRS, CDR2 YFSETQ. The J segment lost 7 bases and the V segment lost 5 bases, leaving 4 bases of the junction unmatched. There are 12 residues in the CDR3.

This clonotype was observed a handful of times. The rearrangement uses TRBV7-6 and TRBJ2-5; 12 positions agree with TRBD1. V was pared by 2 bases and J by 6 bases, with 10 bases of the junction left unmatched. The CDR3 has 17 amino acids. Germline V gives CDR1 SGHVS, CDR2 FNYEAQ. The CDR3 DNA follows: TGTGCCAGCAGCTTATTGAGCGGGGACAGGGGGCAGAAGACCCAGTACTTC. This encodes CASSLLSGDRGQKTQYF.

The V and J genes are TRBV5-1 and TRBJ1-2; TRBD1 agrees at 7 bases. V dropped 4 bases and J dropped 6; count of bases not matched to a gene: 15. Germline values: CDR1 SGHRS, CDR2 YFSETQ. The CDR3 contains 16 residues. The CDR3 region is CASSRTGDVLVDGYTF. CDR3 nucleotide sequence: TGCGCCAGCAGCAGAACAGGGGACGTGCTGGTGGATGGCTACACCTTC.

In its sample, this clonotype was seen a few times. The CDR3 loop reads CASSRRGGAFF. The CDR3 DNA reads TGTGCCAGCAGTCGGCGCGGTGGGGCTTTCTTT. V is TRBV6-2 or TRBV6-3 and J is TRBJ1-1; D not resolved. Germline assignment: CDR1 MNHEY and CDR2 SVGEGT. The CDR3 spans 11 residues. V gave up 5 bases and J gave up 11 bases, with 12 bases separating them.

The rearrangement joins TRBV5-1 to TRBJ2-5, with 7 bases that match TRBD1. CDR1 is SGHRS and CDR2 is YFSETQ in the germline V gene. Germline trimming cut 4 bases from V and 2 bases from J; bases unmatched to any gene: 2. The CDR3 runs 13 residues. CDR3 bases: TGCGCCAGCAGCGGGGGACAGCAAGAGACCCAGTACTTC. Encoded protein: CASSGGQQETQYF.

This clonotype was detected ten times or more. V gene TRBV12-3 or TRBV12-4 combines with J gene TRBJ1-1, with D unclear. V gave up 6 bases and J gave up 0 bases, with 14 bases separating them. The CDR3 contains 15 residues. The CDR3 region has the DNA TGTGCCAGCAGAAGAGGTGAACTCATGAACACTGAAGCTTTCTTT. It specifies CASRRGELMNTEAFF.

This clonotype has only a few counts. This chain links TRBV4-3 with TRBJ2-2, with a possible D match to TRBD2 (5 bases). This CDR3 is built from 16 residues. V lost 4 bases to trimming and J lost 7 bases, with 19 bases between them. The V gene's germline CDR1 is LGHNA and CDR2 YSLEER. The CDR3 region is CASSPVAANGVGELFF. CDR3 bases: TGCGCCAGCAGCCCCGTGGCGGCCAACGGGGTCGGGGAGCTGTTTTTT.

Only a few counts were recorded for this clonotype. This chain links TRBV7-9 with TRBJ2-7, with D possibly matching TRBD1 (6 bases). The CDR3 runs 14 residues. Germline CDR1 is SEHNR and CDR2 is FQNEAQ (reference sequence). Trimming removed 5 bases at V and 2 bases at J, with 13 bases between. The chain's CDR3 is CASSPWTATYEQYF. The DNA for the CDR3 is TGTGCCAGCAGCCCGTGGACAGCTACCTACGAGCAGTACTTC.

This clonotype showed up just a few times. This sequence joins TRBV18 and TRBJ2-7; 7 bases line up with TRBD1. The CDR3 length is 12 residues. In germline, CDR1 is KGHSH, CDR2 LQKENI. The V gene end was trimmed by 4 bases and the J gene end by 6 bases; junction bases not matched to a gene: 3. The CDR3, as DNA: TGTGCCAGCTCACATGCAGGGGGCGAGCAGTACGTC. Protein sequence: CASSHAGGEQYV.

The rearrangement joins TRBV2 to TRBJ1-1, with D possibly being TRBD1 (5 bases). The CDR3 consists of 15 residues. The germline V gene encodes CDR1 SNHLY and CDR2 FYNNEI. V lost 2 bases and J lost 0, with 10 bases in between. In DNA, the CDR3 is TGTGCCAGCAGTGAACAGGGTCCAATGAACACTGAAGCTTTCTTT. It is translated as CASSEQGPMNTEAFF. The full variable domain, rest sourced from reference TRBV2 and TRBJ1-1, is EPEVTQTPSHQVTQMGQEVILRCVPISNHLYFYWYRQILGQKVEFLVSFYNNEISEKSEIFDDQFSVERPDGSNFTLKIRSTKLEDSAMYFCASSEQGPMNTEAFFGQGTRLTVV.

The chain is built from TRBV29-1 and TRBJ1-1, with D possibly being TRBD1 (5 bases). Between the trimmed V and J ends, which lost 4 bases and 0 bases, there was a span of 12 bases. Per germline, CDR1 SQVTM and CDR2 ANQGSEA. There are 14 residues in the CDR3. The CDR3: CSVAWGGLNTEAFF. DNA for the CDR3: TGCAGCGTTGCCTGGGGCGGCTTGAACACTGAAGCTTTCTTT. Variable domain in full (rest from reference TRBV29-1 and TRBJ1-1): SAVISQKPSRDICQRGTSLTIQCQVDSQVTMMFWYRQQPGQSLTLIATANQGSEATYESGFVIDKFPISRPNLTFSTLTVSNMSPEDSSIYLCSVAWGGLNTEAFFGQGTRLTVV.

The V call is TRBV7-3, the J call TRBJ2-6, with TRBD1 matching 9 bases. This CDR3 comprises 18 residues. J was trimmed by 0 bases and V by 5 bases; bases with no gene match: 8. Germline CDR1 and CDR2: SGHTA and FQGTGA. Here the CDR3 reads CASSHRGPMSSGANVLTF. CDR3 bases: TGTGCCAGCAGCCACAGGGGGCCTATGAGCTCTGGGGCCAACGTCCTGACTTTC.

This clonotype was counted between two and nine times. The gene calls are TRBV25-1 and TRBJ1-2; D not certain. The CDR3 consists of 14 residues. V lost 5 bases to trimming and J lost 0 bases, with 10 bases between them. Germline V gene sequence: CDR1 MGHDK, CDR2 SYGVNS. CDR3 residues: CASSQMSANYGYTF. CDR3 DNA sequence: TGTGCCAGCAGTCAAATGTCAGCTAACTATGGCTACACCTTC.

This clonotype was found many times. This chain uses TRBV4-2 with TRBJ2-5; 13 positions match TRBD2. Germline V lookup: CDR1 LGHNA, CDR2 YNFKEQ. V lost 4 bases, J lost 2 bases, and 1 base stayed unmatched. This CDR3 contains 15 residues. The CDR3, as DNA: TGTGCCAGCAGCCGGGGACTAGCGGGGCAAGAGACCCAGTACTTC. Amino acids: CASSRGLAGQETQYF.

This clonotype has a handful of counts. The chain uses TRBV3-1 and TRBJ1-5, with D unresolved. The V gene lost 0 bases and the J gene lost 7 bases, with 13 bases spanning the gap. The CDR3 loop spans 15 amino acids. Germline lookup yields CDR1 LGHDT and CDR2 YNNKEL (reference sequence). The CDR3 DNA reads TGTGCCAGCAGCCAAGATCGGGCAGCATGGCAGCCCCAGCATTTT. It is translated as CASSQDRAAWQPQHF.

CDR3 protein: CASSQESGTTDTQYF. The CDR3, as DNA: TGTGCCAGCAGCCAAGAAAGTGGAACCACAGATACGCAGTATTTT. The chain employs TRBV4-2 and TRBJ2-3; no clear D gene. The CDR3 loop spans 15 amino acids. Germline values: CDR1 LGHNA, CDR2 YNFKEQ. The V gene lost 0 bases and the J gene lost 2 bases, with 9 bases spanning the gap.

This clonotype showed up just a few times. This chain links TRBV7-6 with TRBJ2-3; D unclear. Trimming shortened V by 5 bases and J by 6 bases, and 6 bases separated the two germline ends. Germline CDR1 is SGHVS and CDR2 is FNYEAQ. This CDR3 spans 11 amino acids. The CDR3 nucleotides are TGTGCCAGCAGCGTCTCCGATACGCAGTATTTT. This gives the protein CASSVSDTQYF.

This clonotype has a handful of counts. The chain uses TRBV7-7 and TRBJ2-3, with 11 bases identical to TRBD2. The CDR3 sequence is 16 residues long. Germline CDR1 is SSHAT and CDR2 is FNYEAQ (reference sequence). V lost 1 base and J lost 4; bases outside the gene matches: 4. CDR3 sequence (DNA): TGTGCCAGCAGCTTAGTAGCGGGGGGGCCAGCAGATACGCAGTATTTT. It yields the protein CASSLVAGGPADTQYF.

The rearrangement links TRBV29-1 to TRBJ2-1, with no clear D. The CDR3 runs to 12 residues. V lost 0 bases and J 16 bases, leaving 16 bases between the germline ends. Germline assignment: CDR1 SQVTM and CDR2 ANQGSEA. The CDR3 loop is CSVEDPIPVSFF. The CDR3 DNA reads TGCAGCGTTGAAGATCCCATCCCGGTTTCATTCTTC.

This clonotype was recorded a few times. This sequence joins TRBV27 and TRBJ2-7; D uncertain. Germline V gives CDR1 MNHEY, CDR2 SMNVEV (reference sequence). The length of the CDR3 is 13 residues. Trimming cost V 2 bases and J 2 bases, with 7 bases left between them. DNA for the CDR3: TGTGCCAGCAGTTTAGACACGACCTACGAGCAGTACTTC. This codes for CASSLDTTYEQYF.

This clonotype was observed a handful of times. At one boundary the junction diverges from the germline segment, which might be a read error. The chain combines TRBV7-2 with TRBJ2-1; 8 bases agree with TRBD2. The CDR3 length is 12 residues. In germline, CDR1 is SGHTA, CDR2 FQGNSA. The CDR3 DNA reads as TGTGCCATCAGCGGGGGCTACAATGAGCAGTTCTTC. Protein sequence: CAISGGYNEQFF.